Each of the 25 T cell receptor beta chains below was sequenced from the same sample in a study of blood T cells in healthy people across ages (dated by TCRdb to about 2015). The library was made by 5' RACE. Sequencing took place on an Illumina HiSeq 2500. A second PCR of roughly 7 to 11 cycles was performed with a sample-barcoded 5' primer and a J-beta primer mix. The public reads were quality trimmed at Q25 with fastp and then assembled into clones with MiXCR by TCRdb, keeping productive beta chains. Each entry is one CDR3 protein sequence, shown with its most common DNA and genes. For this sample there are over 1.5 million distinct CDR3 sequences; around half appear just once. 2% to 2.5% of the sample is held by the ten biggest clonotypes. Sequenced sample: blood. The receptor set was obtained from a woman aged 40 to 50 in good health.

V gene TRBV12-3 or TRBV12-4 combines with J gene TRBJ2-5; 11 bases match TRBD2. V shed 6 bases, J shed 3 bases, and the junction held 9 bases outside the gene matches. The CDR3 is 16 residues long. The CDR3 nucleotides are TGTGCCAGCAGACTAAAACTAGCGGGAGTAGAAGAGACCCAGTACTTC. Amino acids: CASRLKLAGVEETQYF.

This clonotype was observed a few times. This CDR3 reads CASSSSQILRAKNIQYF. The CDR3 nucleotides read TGTGCCAGCAGTTCCAGTCAAATTTTGAGAGCCAAAAACATTCAGTACTTC. V usage is TRBV12-3 or TRBV12-4 and J usage is TRBJ2-4; no reliable D call. CDR3 length: 17 residues. Trimming took off 4 bases at V and 0 bases at J, with 16 bases between the two ends.

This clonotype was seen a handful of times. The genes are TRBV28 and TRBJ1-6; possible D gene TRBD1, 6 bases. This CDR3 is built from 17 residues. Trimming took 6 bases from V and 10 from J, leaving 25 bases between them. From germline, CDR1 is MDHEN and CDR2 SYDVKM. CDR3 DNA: TGTGCCAGCAGCTCCACCATACAGGGTTGGAACGACTCACCCCTCCACTTT. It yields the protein CASSSTIQGWNDSPLHF.

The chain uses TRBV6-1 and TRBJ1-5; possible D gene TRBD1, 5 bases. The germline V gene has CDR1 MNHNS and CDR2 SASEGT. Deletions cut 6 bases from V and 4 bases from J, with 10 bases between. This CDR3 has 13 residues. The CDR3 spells CASRAGTNQPQHF. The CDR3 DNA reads TGTGCCAGCAGGGCCGGGACGAATCAGCCCCAGCATTTT.

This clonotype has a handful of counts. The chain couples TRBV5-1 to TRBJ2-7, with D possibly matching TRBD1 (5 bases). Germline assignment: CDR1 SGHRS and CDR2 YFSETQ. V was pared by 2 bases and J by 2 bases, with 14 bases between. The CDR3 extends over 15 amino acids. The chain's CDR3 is CASSLDSLSTYEQYF. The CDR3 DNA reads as TGCGCCAGCAGCTTAGACAGTCTCTCGACCTACGAGCAGTACTTC.

The CDR3 region is CASSLGLAKETQYF. In nucleotides, the CDR3 is TGCGCCAGCAGCTTGGGCCTAGCCAAAGAGACCCAGTACTTC. The chain couples TRBV5-1 to TRBJ2-5; D may be TRBD2 (5 bases). Trimming removed 0 bases at V and 3 bases at J, with 9 bases between. CDR3 size: 14 residues. Germline-derived CDR1 and CDR2 are SGHRS and YFSETQ.

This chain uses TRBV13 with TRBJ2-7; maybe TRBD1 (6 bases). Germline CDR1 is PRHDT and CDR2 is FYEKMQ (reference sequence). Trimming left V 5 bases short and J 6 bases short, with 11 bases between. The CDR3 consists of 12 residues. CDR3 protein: CASSAGVTEQYF. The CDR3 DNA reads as TGTGCCAGCAGCGCAGGGGTTACCGAGCAGTACTTC.

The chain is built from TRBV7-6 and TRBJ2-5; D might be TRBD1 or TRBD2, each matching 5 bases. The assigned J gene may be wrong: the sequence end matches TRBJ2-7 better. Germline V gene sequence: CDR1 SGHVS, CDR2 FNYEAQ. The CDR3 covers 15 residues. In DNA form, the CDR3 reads TGTGCCAGCAGCCCCCTAAGCCAGGGACCCTACGAGCAGTACTTC. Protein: CASSPLSQGPYEQYF.

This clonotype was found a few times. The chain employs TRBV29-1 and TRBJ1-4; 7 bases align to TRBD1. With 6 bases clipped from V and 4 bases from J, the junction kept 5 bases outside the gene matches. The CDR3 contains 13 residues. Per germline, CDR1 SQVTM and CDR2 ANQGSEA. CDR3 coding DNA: TGCAGCGTACAGGGGAAGAGTAATGAAAAACTGTTTTTT. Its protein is CSVQGKSNEKLFF.

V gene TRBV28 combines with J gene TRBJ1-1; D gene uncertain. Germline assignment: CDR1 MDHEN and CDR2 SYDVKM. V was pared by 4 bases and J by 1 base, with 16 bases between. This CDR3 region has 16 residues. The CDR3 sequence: CASSSRSILRNTEAFF. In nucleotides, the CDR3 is TGTGCCAGCAGTTCCCGAAGTATCCTCAGGAACACTGAAGCTTTCTTT.

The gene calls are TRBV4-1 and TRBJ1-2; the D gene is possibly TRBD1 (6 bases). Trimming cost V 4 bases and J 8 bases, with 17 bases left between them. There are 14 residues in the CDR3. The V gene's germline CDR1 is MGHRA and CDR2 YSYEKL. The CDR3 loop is CASSRGTGINGYTF. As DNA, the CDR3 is TGCGCCAGCAGCCGAGGAACAGGGATTAACGGCTACACCTTC.

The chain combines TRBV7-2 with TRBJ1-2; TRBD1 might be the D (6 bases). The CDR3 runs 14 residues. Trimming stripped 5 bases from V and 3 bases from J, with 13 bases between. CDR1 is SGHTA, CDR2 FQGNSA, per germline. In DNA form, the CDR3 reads TGTGCCAGCAGCAACAGGGCTGTGGACTATGGCTACACCTTC. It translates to CASSNRAVDYGYTF.

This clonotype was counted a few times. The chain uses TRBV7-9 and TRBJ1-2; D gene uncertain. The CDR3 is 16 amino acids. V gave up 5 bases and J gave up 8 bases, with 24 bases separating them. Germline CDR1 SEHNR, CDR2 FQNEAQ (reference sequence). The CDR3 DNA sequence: TGTGCCAGCAGCACCCGCGGGGAAGTGCCCTCCACGGGCTACACCTTC. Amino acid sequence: CASSTRGEVPSTGYTF.

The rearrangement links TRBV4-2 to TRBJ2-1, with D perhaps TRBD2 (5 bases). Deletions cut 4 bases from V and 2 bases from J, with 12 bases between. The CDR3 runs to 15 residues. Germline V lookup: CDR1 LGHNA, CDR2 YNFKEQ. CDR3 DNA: TGTGCCAGCAGCCCACGGGGAGAGGCCTACAATGAGCAGTTCTTC. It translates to CASSPRGEAYNEQFF.

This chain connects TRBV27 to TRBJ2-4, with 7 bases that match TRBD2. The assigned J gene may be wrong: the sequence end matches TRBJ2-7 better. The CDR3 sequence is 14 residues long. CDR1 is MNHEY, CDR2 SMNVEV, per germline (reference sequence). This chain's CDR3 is CASSSPGLGREQYF. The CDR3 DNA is TGTGCCAGCAGTTCCCCAGGACTAGGTCGCGAGCAGTACTTC.

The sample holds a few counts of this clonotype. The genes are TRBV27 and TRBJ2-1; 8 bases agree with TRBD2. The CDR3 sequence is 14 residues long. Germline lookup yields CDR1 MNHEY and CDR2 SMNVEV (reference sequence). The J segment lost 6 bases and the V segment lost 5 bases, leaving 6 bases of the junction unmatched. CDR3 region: CASSPPTSANEQFF. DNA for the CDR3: TGTGCCAGCAGTCCCCCGACTAGCGCCAATGAGCAGTTCTTC.

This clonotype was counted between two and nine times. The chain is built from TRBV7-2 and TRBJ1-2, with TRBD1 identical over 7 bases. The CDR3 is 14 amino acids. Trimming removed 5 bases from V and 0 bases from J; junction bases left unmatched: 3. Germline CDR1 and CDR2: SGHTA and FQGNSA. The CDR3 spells CASSRDSSNYGYTF. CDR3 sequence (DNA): TGTGCCAGCAGCCGGGACAGCTCTAACTATGGCTACACCTTC.

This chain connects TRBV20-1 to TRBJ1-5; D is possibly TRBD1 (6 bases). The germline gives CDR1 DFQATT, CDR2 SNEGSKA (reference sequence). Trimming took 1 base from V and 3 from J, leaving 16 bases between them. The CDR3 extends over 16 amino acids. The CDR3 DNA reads TGCAGTGCTAGAGCTTATGGCAGGGGAACCAATCAGCCCCAGCATTTT. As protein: CSARAYGRGTNQPQHF.

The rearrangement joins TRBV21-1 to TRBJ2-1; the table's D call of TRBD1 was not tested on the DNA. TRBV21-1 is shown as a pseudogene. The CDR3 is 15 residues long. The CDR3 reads CASSKGGVGGYEQFF. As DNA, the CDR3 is TGTGCCAGCAGCAAGGGGGGGGTCGGAGGCTATGAGCAGTTCTTC.

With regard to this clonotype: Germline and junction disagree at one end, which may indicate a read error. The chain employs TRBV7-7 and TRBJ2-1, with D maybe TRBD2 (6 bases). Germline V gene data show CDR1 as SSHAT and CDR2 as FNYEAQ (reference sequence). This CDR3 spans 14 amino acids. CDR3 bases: TGTGCTAGCAGCTTATCGGGGGTTCTCGATGAGCAGTTCTTC. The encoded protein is CASSLSGVLDEQFF.

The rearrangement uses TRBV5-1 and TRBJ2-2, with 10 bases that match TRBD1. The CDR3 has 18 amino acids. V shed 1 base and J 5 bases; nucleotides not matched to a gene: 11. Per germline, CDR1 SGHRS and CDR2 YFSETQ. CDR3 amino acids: CASSLLYWDRGVTGELFF. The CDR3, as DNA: TGCGCCAGCAGCTTGCTGTACTGGGACAGGGGTGTGACCGGGGAGCTGTTTTTT.

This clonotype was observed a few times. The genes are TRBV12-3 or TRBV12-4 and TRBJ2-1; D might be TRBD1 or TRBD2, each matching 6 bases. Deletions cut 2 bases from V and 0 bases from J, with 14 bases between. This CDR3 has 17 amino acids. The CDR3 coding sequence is TGTGCCAGCAGTTTAACTGGCTGGGGGGCCTCCTACAATGAGCAGTTCTTC. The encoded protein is CASSLTGWGASYNEQFF.

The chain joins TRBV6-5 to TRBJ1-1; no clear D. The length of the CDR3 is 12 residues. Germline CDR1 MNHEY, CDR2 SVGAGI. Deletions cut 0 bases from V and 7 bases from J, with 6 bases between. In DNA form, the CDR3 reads TGTGCCAGCAGTTACTCGGAGGGTGAAGCTTTCTTT. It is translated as CASSYSEGEAFF.

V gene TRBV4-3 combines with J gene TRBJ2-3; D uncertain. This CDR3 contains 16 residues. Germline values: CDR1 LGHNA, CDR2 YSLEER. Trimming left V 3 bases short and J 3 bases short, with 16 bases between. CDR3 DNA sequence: TGCGCCAGCAGCCACATACCGGTCTCAAAGACAGATACGCAGTATTTT. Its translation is CASSHIPVSKTDTQYF.

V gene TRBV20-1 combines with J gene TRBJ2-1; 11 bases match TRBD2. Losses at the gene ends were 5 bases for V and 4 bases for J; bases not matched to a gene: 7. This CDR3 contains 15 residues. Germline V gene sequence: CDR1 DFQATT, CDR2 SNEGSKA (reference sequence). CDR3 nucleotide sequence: TGCAGTGCTTCACTTAGCGGGGGGGCATACAATGAGCAGTTCTTC. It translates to CSASLSGGAYNEQFF.